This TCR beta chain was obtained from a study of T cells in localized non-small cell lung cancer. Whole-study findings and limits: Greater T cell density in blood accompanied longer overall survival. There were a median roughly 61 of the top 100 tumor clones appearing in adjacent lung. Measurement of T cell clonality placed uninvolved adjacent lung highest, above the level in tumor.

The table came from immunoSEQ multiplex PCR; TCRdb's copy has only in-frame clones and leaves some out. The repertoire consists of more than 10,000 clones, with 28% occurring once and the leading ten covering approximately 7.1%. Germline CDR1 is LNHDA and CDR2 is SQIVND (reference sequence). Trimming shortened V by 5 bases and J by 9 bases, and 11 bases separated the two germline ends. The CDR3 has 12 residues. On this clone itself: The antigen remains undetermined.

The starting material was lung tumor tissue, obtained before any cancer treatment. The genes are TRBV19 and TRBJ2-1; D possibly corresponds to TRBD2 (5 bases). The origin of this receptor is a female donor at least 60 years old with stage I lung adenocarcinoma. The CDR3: CASSRSGVEQFF. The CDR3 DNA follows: TGTGCCAGTAGTCGGAGCGGCGTTGAGCAGTTCTTC.